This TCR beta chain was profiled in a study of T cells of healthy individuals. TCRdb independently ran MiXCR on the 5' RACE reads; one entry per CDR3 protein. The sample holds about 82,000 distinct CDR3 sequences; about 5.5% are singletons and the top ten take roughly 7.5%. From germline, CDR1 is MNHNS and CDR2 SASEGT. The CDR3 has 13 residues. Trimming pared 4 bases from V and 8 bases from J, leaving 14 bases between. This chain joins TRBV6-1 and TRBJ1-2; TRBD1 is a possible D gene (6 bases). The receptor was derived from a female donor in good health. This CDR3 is CASSASGGLGYTF. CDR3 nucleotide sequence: TGTGCCAGCAGTGCGAGCGGGGGGCTCGGCTACACCTTC.